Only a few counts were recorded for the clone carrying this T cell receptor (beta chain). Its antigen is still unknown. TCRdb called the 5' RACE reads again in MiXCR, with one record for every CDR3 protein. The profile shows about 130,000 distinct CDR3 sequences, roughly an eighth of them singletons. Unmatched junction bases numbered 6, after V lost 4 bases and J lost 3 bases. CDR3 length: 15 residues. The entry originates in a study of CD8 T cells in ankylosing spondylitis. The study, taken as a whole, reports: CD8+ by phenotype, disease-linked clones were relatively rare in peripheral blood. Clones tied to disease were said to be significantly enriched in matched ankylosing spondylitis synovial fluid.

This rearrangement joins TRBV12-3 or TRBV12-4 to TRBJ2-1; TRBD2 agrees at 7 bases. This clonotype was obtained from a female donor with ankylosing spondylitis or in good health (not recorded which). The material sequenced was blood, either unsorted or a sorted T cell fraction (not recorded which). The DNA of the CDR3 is TGTGCCAGCAGTTCAGCGGGAAGGGACTACAATGAGCAGTTCTTC. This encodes CASSSAGRDYNEQFF.